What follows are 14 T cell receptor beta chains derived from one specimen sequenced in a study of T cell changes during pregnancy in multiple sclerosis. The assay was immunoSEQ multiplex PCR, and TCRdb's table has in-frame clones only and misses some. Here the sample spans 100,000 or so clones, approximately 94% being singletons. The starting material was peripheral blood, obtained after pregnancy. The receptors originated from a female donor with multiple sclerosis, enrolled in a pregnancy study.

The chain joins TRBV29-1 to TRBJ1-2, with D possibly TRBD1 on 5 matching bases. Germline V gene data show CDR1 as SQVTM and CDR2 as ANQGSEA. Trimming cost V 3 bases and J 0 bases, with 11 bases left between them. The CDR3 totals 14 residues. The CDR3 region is CSVDGGGANYGYTF. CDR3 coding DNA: TGCAGCGTTGATGGGGGGGGAGCTAACTATGGCTACACCTTC.

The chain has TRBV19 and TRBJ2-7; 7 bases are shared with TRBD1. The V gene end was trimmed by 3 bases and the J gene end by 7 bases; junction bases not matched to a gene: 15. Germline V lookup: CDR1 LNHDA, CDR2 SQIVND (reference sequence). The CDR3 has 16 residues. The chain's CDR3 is CASSIADGTARLEQYF. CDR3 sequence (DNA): TGTGCCAGTAGTATCGCCGACGGGACAGCGCGTCTAGAGCAGTACTTC.

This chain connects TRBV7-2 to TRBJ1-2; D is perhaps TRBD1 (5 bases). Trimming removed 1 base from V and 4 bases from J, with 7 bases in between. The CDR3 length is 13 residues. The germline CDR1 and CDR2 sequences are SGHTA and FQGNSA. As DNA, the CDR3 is TGTGCCAGCAGCTTAGGGACACCCTATGGCTACACCTTC. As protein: CASSLGTPYGYTF.

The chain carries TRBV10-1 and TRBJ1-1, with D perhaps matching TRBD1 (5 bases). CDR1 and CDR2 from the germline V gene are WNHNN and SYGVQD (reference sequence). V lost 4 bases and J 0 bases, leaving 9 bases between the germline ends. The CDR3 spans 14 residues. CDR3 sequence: CASSGDSMNTEAFF. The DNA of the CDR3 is TGCGCCAGCAGTGGAGACAGCATGAACACTGAAGCTTTCTTT.

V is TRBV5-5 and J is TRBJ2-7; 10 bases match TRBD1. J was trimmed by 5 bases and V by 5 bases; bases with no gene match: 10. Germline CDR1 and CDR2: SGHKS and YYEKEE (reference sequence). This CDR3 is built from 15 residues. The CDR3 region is CASRDTRDRGHEQYF. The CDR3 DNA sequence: TGTGCCAGCAGGGATACCCGGGACAGGGGCCACGAGCAGTACTTC.

This CDR3 reads CASSFGDSDTEAFF. DNA of the CDR3: TGTGCCAGCAGTTTTGGGGACAGCGACACTGAAGCTTTCTTT. J is TRBJ1-1 and V is TRBV28; 7 nucleotides agree with TRBD1. The CDR3 is 14 residues long. After removal of 3 bases from V and 3 bases from J, the junction contained 4 bases not matched to a gene. The V gene's germline CDR1 is MDHEN and CDR2 SYDVKM.

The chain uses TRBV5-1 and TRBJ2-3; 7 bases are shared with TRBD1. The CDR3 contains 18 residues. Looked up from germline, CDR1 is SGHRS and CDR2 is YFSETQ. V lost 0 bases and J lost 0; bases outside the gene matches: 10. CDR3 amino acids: CASSLATGFRTSTDTQYF. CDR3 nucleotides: TGCGCCAGCAGCTTGGCGACAGGGTTTCGAACTAGCACAGATACGCAGTATTTT.

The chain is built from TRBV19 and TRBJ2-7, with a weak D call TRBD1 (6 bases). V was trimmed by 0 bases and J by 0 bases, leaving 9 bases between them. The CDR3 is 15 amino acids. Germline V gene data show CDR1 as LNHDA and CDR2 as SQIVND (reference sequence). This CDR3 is CASSIDPDSSYEQYF. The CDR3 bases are TGTGCCAGTAGTATAGATCCGGACAGCTCCTACGAGCAGTACTTC.

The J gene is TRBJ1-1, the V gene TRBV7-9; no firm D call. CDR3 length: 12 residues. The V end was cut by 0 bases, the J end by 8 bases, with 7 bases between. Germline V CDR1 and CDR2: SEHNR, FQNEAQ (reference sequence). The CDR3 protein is CASSLAGREAFF. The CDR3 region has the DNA TGTGCCAGCAGCTTAGCCGGCAGGGAAGCTTTCTTT.

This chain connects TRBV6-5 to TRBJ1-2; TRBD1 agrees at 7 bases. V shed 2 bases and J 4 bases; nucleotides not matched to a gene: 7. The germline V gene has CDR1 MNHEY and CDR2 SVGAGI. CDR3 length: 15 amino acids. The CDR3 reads CASSYMTGNPYGYTF. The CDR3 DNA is TGTGCCAGCAGTTACATGACAGGGAATCCCTATGGCTACACCTTC.

The CDR3 bases are TGTGCCAGCAGCCCTCGCTCTAGCTGGAATGAGCAGTTCTTC. Protein sequence: CASSPRSSWNEQFF. This rearrangement joins TRBV4-2 to TRBJ2-1, with a possible D match to TRBD2 (5 bases). V lost 4 bases and J 7 bases, leaving 14 bases between the germline ends. The germline V gene has CDR1 LGHNA and CDR2 YNFKEQ. The CDR3 is 14 amino acids.

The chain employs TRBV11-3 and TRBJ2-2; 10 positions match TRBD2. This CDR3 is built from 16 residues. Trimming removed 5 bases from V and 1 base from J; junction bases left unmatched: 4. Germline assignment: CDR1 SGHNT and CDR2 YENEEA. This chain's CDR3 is CASSGWTSGNTGELFF. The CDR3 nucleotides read TGTGCCAGCAGCGGTTGGACTAGCGGGAACACCGGGGAGCTGTTTTTT.

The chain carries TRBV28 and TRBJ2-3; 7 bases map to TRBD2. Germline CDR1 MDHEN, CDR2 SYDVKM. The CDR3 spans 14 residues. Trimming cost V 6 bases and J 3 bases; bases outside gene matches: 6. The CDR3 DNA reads TGTGCCAGCAGGACGGGACTAATTACAGATACGCAGTATTTT. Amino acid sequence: CASRTGLITDTQYF.

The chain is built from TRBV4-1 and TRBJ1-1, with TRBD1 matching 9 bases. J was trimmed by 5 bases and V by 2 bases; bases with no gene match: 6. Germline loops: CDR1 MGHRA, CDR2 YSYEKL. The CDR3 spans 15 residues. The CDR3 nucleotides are TGCGCCAGCAGCCAACCCGGACAGGGGAGGACTGAAGCTTTCTTT. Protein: CASSQPGQGRTEAFF.